Listed below are T cell receptor beta chains from one sample, sequenced in a study of OX40 agonist ivuxolimab in advanced cancers. The protocol was immunoSEQ multiplex PCR, while the TCRdb copy is restricted to in-frame clones and leaves out a portion. The data contain approximately 110,000 clones, under 95% of them singletons. The sample here was CD4+ or CD8+ T cells sorted from blood, taken in a trial of the OX40 agonist ivuxolimab. The receptors stem from an adult with an advanced solid tumor such as melanoma, head and neck, liver or kidney cancer. CDR3s include the opening cysteine and the closing phenylalanine or tryptophan. The D gene is left open where the match is weak. Size is omitted from some rows. Given values are once, few, many or a class for expanded clones.

>.|TRBJ2-3|.|TRBV5-4
CASSSEAGTDTQYF
TGTGCCAGCAGCAGCGAGGCGGGAACAGATACGCAGTATTTT
>.|TRBJ1-1|.|TRBV7-9
CASSPYEFFPEAFF
TGTGCCAGCAGCCCTTACGAGTTTTTTCCTGAAGCTTTCTTT
>.|TRBJ1-5|.|TRBV4-2
CASSQDPPRAVSNQPQHF
TGTGCCAGCAGCCAAGACCCCCCCCGGGCGGTTAGCAATCAGCCCCAGCATTTT
>.|TRBJ2-2|.|TRBV7-9
CASSLNPGTNTGELFF
TGTGCCAGCAGCTTAAACCCGGGTACGAACACCGGGGAGCTGTTTTTT
>.|TRBJ1-1|.|TRBV12-5
CASGRGYTEAFF
TGTGCTAGTGGTAGGGGGTATACTGAAGCTTTCTTT
>.|TRBJ1-5|.|TRBV5-1
CASSLEGYSNQPQHF
TGCGCCAGCAGCTTGGAGGGCTATAGCAATCAGCCCCAGCATTTT
>.|TRBJ2-7|.|TRBV28
CASLPLRGSYEQYF
TGTGCCAGTCTTCCTCTTCGGGGCTCCTACGAGCAGTACTTC
>once|TRBJ1-1|.|TRBV19
CASLRGGLGTEAFF
TGTGCCAGTCTCCGGGGCGGGCTCGGCACTGAAGCTTTCTTT
>.|TRBJ1-6|.|TRBV6-1
CASSGDIGIAYNSPLHF
TGTGCCAGCAGTGGGGATATAGGGATCGCCTATAATTCACCCCTCCACTTT
>.|TRBJ1-4|TRBD1|TRBV5-4
CASSTWTGDNEKLFF
TGTGCCAGCAGCACGTGGACAGGGGATAATGAAAAACTGTTTTTT
>.|TRBJ1-5|.|TRBV15
CATSREWGGGQPQHF
TGTGCCACCAGCAGAGAATGGGGAGGGGGTCAGCCCCAGCATTTT
>.|TRBJ2-7|TRBD1|TRBV18
CASSPKGQGFSYEQYF
TGTGCCAGCTCACCCAAGGGACAGGGTTTCTCCTACGAGCAGTACTTC
>.|TRBJ2-5|TRBD2|TRBV13
CASSMTSGSEQETQYF
TGTGCCAGCAGCATGACTAGCGGGTCAGAACAAGAGACCCAGTACTTC
>.|TRBJ1-3|.|TRBV6-5
CASSSTGPGSGNTIYF
TGTGCCAGCAGTTCGACCGGGCCGGGGAGCGGAAACACCATATATTTT
>.|TRBJ1-4|.|TRBV5-4
CASSVRSGANEKLFF
TGTGCCAGCAGCGTCCGTTCCGGGGCCAATGAAAAACTGTTTTTT
>.|TRBJ1-5|.|TRBV19
CASSNLAGSNQPQHF
TGTGCCAGTAGTAATCTCGCGGGGAGCAATCAGCCCCAGCATTTT
>.|TRBJ2-1|TRBD1|TRBV9
CASSVDGQGRREQFF
TGTGCCAGCAGCGTAGATGGACAGGGCCGGCGAGAGCAGTTCTTC
>.|TRBJ2-1|TRBD2|TRBV27
CASSWVAGTYNEQFF
TGTGCCAGCAGTTGGGTAGCGGGGACGTACAATGAGCAGTTCTTC
>.|TRBJ2-1|TRBD1|TRBV4-3
CASSQGTGGNEQFF
TGCGCCAGCAGCCAGGGGACAGGGGGCAATGAGCAGTTCTTC
>.|TRBJ1-4|.|TRBV9
CASSLTEIVTNEKLFF
TGTGCCAGCAGCCTCACAGAAATCGTAACTAATGAAAAACTGTTTTTT
>.|TRBJ1-1|.|TRBV11-2
CASSLRAFF
TGTGCCAGCAGCTTACGCGCTTTCTTT
>.|TRBJ2-5|.|TRBV6-5
CASSYTQGRPETQYF
TGTGCCAGCAGTTACACTCAGGGGCGCCCAGAGACCCAGTACTTC
>.|TRBJ1-2|.|TRBV28
CASTAGRSYGYTF
TGTGCCAGCACCGCAGGGAGGAGCTATGGCTACACCTTC
>.|TRBJ1-1|.|TRBV18
CASSPGRWGTEAFF
TGTGCCAGCTCACCGGGCCGTTGGGGCACTGAAGCTTTCTTT
>.|TRBJ2-7|TRBD2|TRBV7-2
CASSASGTYEQYF
TGTGCCAGCAGCGCTAGCGGGACCTACGAGCAGTACTTC
>.|TRBJ1-2|TRBD1|TRBV7-9
CASSPPGQGLYGYTF
TGTGCCAGCAGCCCGCCGGGACAGGGACTATATGGCTACACCTTC
>.|TRBJ2-1|TRBD1|TRBV18
CASSPPSGGSYNEQFF
TGTGCCAGCTCACCACCATCAGGGGGCTCCTACAATGAGCAGTTCTTC
>.|TRBJ2-1|.|TRBV25-1
CASSGSDTSSYNEQFF
TGTGCCAGCAGTGGGTCAGACACGAGCTCCTACAATGAGCAGTTCTTC
>.|TRBJ2-5|.|TRBV18
CASSPLQQGYSETQYF
TGTGCCAGCTCACCCCTCCAACAAGGGTACAGTGAGACCCAGTACTTC
>.|TRBJ2-5|.|TRBV21-1
CASANRGDKGDQETQYF
TGTGCCAGCGCCAACAGGGGGGATAAGGGGGACCAAGAGACCCAGTACTTC
>.|TRBJ1-1|.|TRBV9
CASSVEEGSPPTEAFF
TGTGCCAGCAGCGTAGAGGAGGGGTCTCCTCCCACTGAAGCTTTCTTT
>.|TRBJ2-3|.|TRBV5-4
CASSASSDTQYF
TGTGCCAGCAGCGCATCTTCAGATACGCAGTATTTT
>.|TRBJ2-5|.|TRBV4-3
CASSQAGTGTTETQYF
TGCGCCAGCAGCCAAGCGGGAACAGGGACTACGGAGACCCAGTACTTC